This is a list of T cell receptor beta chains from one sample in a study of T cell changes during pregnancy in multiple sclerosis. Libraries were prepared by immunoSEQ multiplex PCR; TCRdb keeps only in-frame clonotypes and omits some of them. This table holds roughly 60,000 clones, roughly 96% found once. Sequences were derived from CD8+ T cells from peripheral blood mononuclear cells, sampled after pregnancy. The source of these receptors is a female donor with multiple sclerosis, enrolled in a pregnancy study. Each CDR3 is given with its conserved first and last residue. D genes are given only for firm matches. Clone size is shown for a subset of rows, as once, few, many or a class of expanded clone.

cdr3_nt: TGTGCCAGCAGTGCGGGACTGGTGAACACTGAAGCTTTCTTT
cdr3_aa: CASSAGLVNTEAFF
d_call: -
v_call: TRBV27
clone_size: -
j_call: TRBJ1-1

cdr3_nt: TGTGCCAGCAGCTTGAGAGGAGCGGGAGTAGTAAATGAGCAGTTCTTC
cdr3_aa: CASSLRGAGVVNEQFF
d_call: TRBD2
v_call: TRBV7-8
clone_size: -
j_call: TRBJ2-1

cdr3_nt: TGTGCCAGCAGTTTTCGGGGTCCACAGGGGGCTGAAGCTTTCTTT
cdr3_aa: CASSFRGPQGAEAFF
d_call: TRBD1
v_call: TRBV28
clone_size: -
j_call: TRBJ1-1

cdr3_nt: TGTGCCAGCAGCTTAGGCAGACTAGCGGGAGGGATCGAGCAGTACTTC
cdr3_aa: CASSLGRLAGGIEQYF
d_call: TRBD2
v_call: TRBV7-6
clone_size: -
j_call: TRBJ2-7

cdr3_nt: TGTGCCAGCAGGGCGGGACAGGGGGCGCGTGAGCAGTACTTC
cdr3_aa: CASRAGQGAREQYF
d_call: TRBD1
v_call: TRBV6-1
clone_size: once
j_call: TRBJ2-7

cdr3_nt: TGTGCCAGCAGTTCCTTGACAGGGGGATTCATGAACACTGAAGCTTTCTTT
cdr3_aa: CASSSLTGGFMNTEAFF
d_call: TRBD1
v_call: TRBV28
clone_size: -
j_call: TRBJ1-1

cdr3_nt: TGTGCCACCAGCGGCCGATCAAACACCGGGGAGCTGTTTTTT
cdr3_aa: CATSGRSNTGELFF
d_call: -
v_call: TRBV15
clone_size: -
j_call: TRBJ2-2

cdr3_nt: TGTGCCAGTAGTGACAGGGGCCTTGGAGAGCTGTTTTTT
cdr3_aa: CASSDRGLGELFF
d_call: TRBD1
v_call: TRBV19
clone_size: -
j_call: TRBJ2-2

cdr3_nt: TGTGCCAGCAGCTTAGCCACAGGGGGTGAAGAAAAACTGTTTTTT
cdr3_aa: CASSLATGGEEKLFF
d_call: TRBD1
v_call: TRBV7-2
clone_size: -
j_call: TRBJ1-4

cdr3_nt: TGTGCCAGCAGCTCACACAGGACGCCTTACAATGAGCAGTTCTTC
cdr3_aa: CASSSHRTPYNEQFF
d_call: -
v_call: TRBV27
clone_size: -
j_call: TRBJ2-1

cdr3_nt: TGTGCCAGCAGTTTGGCAGAGACCCAGTACTTC
cdr3_aa: CASSLAETQYF
d_call: -
v_call: TRBV28
clone_size: -
j_call: TRBJ2-5

cdr3_nt: TGTGCCAGCAGCCAAGCCGCAGCGGGAGGGTCCTACGAGCAGTACTTC
cdr3_aa: CASSQAAAGGSYEQYF
d_call: TRBD2
v_call: TRBV4-2
clone_size: -
j_call: TRBJ2-7

cdr3_nt: TGTGCCAGTAGTATAGTAGCGGACGCCTACGAGCAGTACTTC
cdr3_aa: CASSIVADAYEQYF
d_call: -
v_call: TRBV19
clone_size: once
j_call: TRBJ2-7

cdr3_nt: TGTGCCATCAACCGGGACAGGGACCTCGCCGGGGAGCTGTTTTTT
cdr3_aa: CAINRDRDLAGELFF
d_call: TRBD1
v_call: TRBV10-3
clone_size: -
j_call: TRBJ2-2

cdr3_nt: TGTGCCAGCAGTGAGGCGGTACCTGAAGCTTTCTTT
cdr3_aa: CASSEAVPEAFF
d_call: -
v_call: TRBV2
clone_size: -
j_call: TRBJ1-1

cdr3_nt: TGTGCCAGCAGTCCCCGGACTAGCGAATACAATGAGCAGTTCTTC
cdr3_aa: CASSPRTSEYNEQFF
d_call: TRBD2
v_call: TRBV28
clone_size: once
j_call: TRBJ2-1

cdr3_nt: TGTGCCAGCAGGTCGTTCAATCAGCCCCAGCATTTT
cdr3_aa: CASRSFNQPQHF
d_call: -
v_call: TRBV28
clone_size: -
j_call: TRBJ1-5

cdr3_nt: TGTGCCAGCAGTCCCGGCAGGGGAAACACTGAAGCTTTCTTT
cdr3_aa: CASSPGRGNTEAFF
d_call: -
v_call: TRBV27
clone_size: -
j_call: TRBJ1-1

cdr3_nt: TGCGCCAGCAGCCAAGGGACTAGTGAGCAGTTCTTC
cdr3_aa: CASSQGTSEQFF
d_call: TRBD2
v_call: TRBV4-1
clone_size: -
j_call: TRBJ2-1

cdr3_nt: TGTGCCAGCAGCCCGCCGGGACAGGGTGCTAATGAAAAACTGTTTTTT
cdr3_aa: CASSPPGQGANEKLFF
d_call: TRBD1
v_call: TRBV28
clone_size: -
j_call: TRBJ1-4

cdr3_nt: TGTGCCAGCAGTCAAACCCTGGGGGGTAGCGGGTCGGAGCAGTTCTTC
cdr3_aa: CASSQTLGGSGSEQFF
d_call: TRBD2
v_call: TRBV28
clone_size: -
j_call: TRBJ2-1

cdr3_nt: TGTGCCAGCCGACAGGGGGCGCCGTACGAGCAGTACTTC
cdr3_aa: CASRQGAPYEQYF
d_call: TRBD1
v_call: TRBV28
clone_size: once
j_call: TRBJ2-7

cdr3_nt: TGTGCCAGCAGGACTAGCGGGAGTATCTACAATGAGCAGTTCTTC
cdr3_aa: CASRTSGSIYNEQFF
d_call: TRBD2
v_call: TRBV27
clone_size: -
j_call: TRBJ2-1

cdr3_nt: TGTGCCAGCAGTTCCCTAAGAGCGGGAGTCGGTGAGCAGTTCTTC
cdr3_aa: CASSSLRAGVGEQFF
d_call: TRBD2
v_call: TRBV28
clone_size: -
j_call: TRBJ2-1

cdr3_nt: TGTGCCAGCAAGGTTGGACACACACAAGAGACCCAGTACTTC
cdr3_aa: CASKVGHTQETQYF
d_call: -
v_call: TRBV27
clone_size: -
j_call: TRBJ2-5

cdr3_nt: TGTGCCAGCAGTTCAGTAATCGACAACTCCTACGAGCAGTACTTC
cdr3_aa: CASSSVIDNSYEQYF
d_call: -
v_call: TRBV28
clone_size: few
j_call: TRBJ2-7

cdr3_nt: TGTGCCAGCAGCGTTGGGGGGGACCAAGAGACCCAGTACTTC
cdr3_aa: CASSVGGDQETQYF
d_call: TRBD2
v_call: TRBV9
clone_size: -
j_call: TRBJ2-5

cdr3_nt: TGTGCCAGCAGCTTGGGGGGGAGGCCCGAGCAGTACTTC
cdr3_aa: CASSLGGRPEQYF
d_call: -
v_call: TRBV5-6
clone_size: -
j_call: TRBJ2-7

cdr3_nt: TGTGCCAGCAGCGCGGAATTAGAGAACATTCAGTACTTC
cdr3_aa: CASSAELENIQYF
d_call: -
v_call: TRBV11-2
clone_size: -
j_call: TRBJ2-4

cdr3_nt: TGTGCCAGCAGCCAAGATCGTCAGGGCCCCCGAGGCATTCAGTACTTC
cdr3_aa: CASSQDRQGPRGIQYF
d_call: -
v_call: TRBV14
clone_size: -
j_call: TRBJ2-4

cdr3_nt: TGTGCCAGCAGCAACCCTGGGCGGGATTACGAGCAGTACTTC
cdr3_aa: CASSNPGRDYEQYF
d_call: -
v_call: TRBV7-2
clone_size: -
j_call: TRBJ2-7

cdr3_nt: TGTGCCAGCAGTTTAGTGGCGGGGGGGGCGGGAGCCCAGTACTTC
cdr3_aa: CASSLVAGGAGAQYF
d_call: TRBD2
v_call: TRBV27
clone_size: -
j_call: TRBJ2-5

cdr3_nt: TGTGCCAGCCGACGACAGGGCGCTAACTATGGCTACACCTTC
cdr3_aa: CASRRQGANYGYTF
d_call: TRBD1
v_call: TRBV27
clone_size: few
j_call: TRBJ1-2

cdr3_nt: TGTGCCAGCAGTGAATCCCTGACAGGGATGACTGAAGCTTTCTTT
cdr3_aa: CASSESLTGMTEAFF
d_call: TRBD1
v_call: TRBV2
clone_size: -
j_call: TRBJ1-1

cdr3_nt: TGTGCCAGCACCCAGCGGGTGGCTGGGGCCAACGTCCTGACTTTC
cdr3_aa: CASTQRVAGANVLTF
d_call: -
v_call: TRBV9
clone_size: -
j_call: TRBJ2-6

cdr3_nt: TGTGCCAGCAGTCTATTCAGGGGAGGGACTAGTTCTAGCACAGATACGCAGTATTTT
cdr3_aa: CASSLFRGGTSSSTDTQYF
d_call: TRBD2
v_call: TRBV2
clone_size: -
j_call: TRBJ2-3

cdr3_nt: TGTGCCAGCAGTTACTCCCCGGGATCGGCAGATACGCAGTATTTT
cdr3_aa: CASSYSPGSADTQYF
d_call: -
v_call: TRBV6-8
clone_size: -
j_call: TRBJ2-3

cdr3_nt: TGTGCCAGCAGTTTAGAGGGAGAGAGCACAGATACGCAGTATTTT
cdr3_aa: CASSLEGESTDTQYF
d_call: -
v_call: TRBV28
clone_size: -
j_call: TRBJ2-3

cdr3_nt: TGTGCCAGCAGTGAAGCTCCGGGAGTCGGTGGCGAGCAGTACTTC
cdr3_aa: CASSEAPGVGGEQYF
d_call: -
v_call: TRBV2
clone_size: -
j_call: TRBJ2-7

cdr3_nt: TGTGCCAGCAGCCCGCGGGAGATAGAGACCCAGTACTTC
cdr3_aa: CASSPREIETQYF
d_call: TRBD2
v_call: TRBV9
clone_size: -
j_call: TRBJ2-5

cdr3_nt: TGTGCCAGCAGTTTAATGGCAGGGGGCCCCTACGAGCAGTACTTC
cdr3_aa: CASSLMAGGPYEQYF
d_call: TRBD1
v_call: TRBV27
clone_size: -
j_call: TRBJ2-7

cdr3_nt: TGTGCCAGCAGCTTGGACGGGAGCTCTGGAAACACCATATATTTT
cdr3_aa: CASSLDGSSGNTIYF
d_call: -
v_call: TRBV5-8
clone_size: -
j_call: TRBJ1-3

cdr3_nt: TGCGCCAGCAGCCAAGCTATTACAGGGCTAAATCAGCCCCAGCATTTT
cdr3_aa: CASSQAITGLNQPQHF
d_call: -
v_call: TRBV4-1
clone_size: -
j_call: TRBJ1-5

cdr3_nt: TGCGCCAGCAGCTTGGCGGGTGGGGAGAAAGAAAAACTGTTTTTT
cdr3_aa: CASSLAGGEKEKLFF
d_call: -
v_call: TRBV5-1
clone_size: -
j_call: TRBJ1-4

cdr3_nt: TGTGCCAGCAGTCTCTTTTCCTACGAGCAGTACTTC
cdr3_aa: CASSLFSYEQYF
d_call: -
v_call: TRBV5-6
clone_size: -
j_call: TRBJ2-7

cdr3_nt: TGTGCCAGCAGTCCCCGCCCCGGACAGCTAATGAACACTGAAGCTTTCTTT
cdr3_aa: CASSPRPGQLMNTEAFF
d_call: -
v_call: TRBV27
clone_size: -
j_call: TRBJ1-1

cdr3_nt: TGTGCCAGCAGTTTTGGGGGGGGTGGGACTGAAGCTTTCTTT
cdr3_aa: CASSFGGGGTEAFF
d_call: -
v_call: TRBV27
clone_size: -
j_call: TRBJ1-1

cdr3_nt: TGTGCCATTAGGCCCCGGGACAGCTCTGGAAACACCATATATTTT
cdr3_aa: CAIRPRDSSGNTIYF
d_call: TRBD1
v_call: TRBV6-1
clone_size: -
j_call: TRBJ1-3

cdr3_nt: TGTGCCAGCAGTTACCGCCACAGGGCCCAAGAGACCCAGTACTTC
cdr3_aa: CASSYRHRAQETQYF
d_call: -
v_call: TRBV6-6
clone_size: -
j_call: TRBJ2-5

cdr3_nt: TGTGCCAGCAGTTTAATATATAGCAATCAGCCCCAGCATTTT
cdr3_aa: CASSLIYSNQPQHF
d_call: -
v_call: TRBV28
clone_size: once
j_call: TRBJ1-5

cdr3_nt: TGTGCCAGCAGCCCTCAGCGGGAGGTCTCCTACGAGCAGTACTTC
cdr3_aa: CASSPQREVSYEQYF
d_call: TRBD2
v_call: TRBV6-6
clone_size: -
j_call: TRBJ2-7

cdr3_nt: TGTGCCAGCAGCTTAGAGGGGGTTAGCGTTACCTACGAGCAGTACTTC
cdr3_aa: CASSLEGVSVTYEQYF
d_call: -
v_call: TRBV7-9
clone_size: -
j_call: TRBJ2-7

cdr3_nt: TGCGCCAGCAGCCAAGGAATAGCGGGGACAGATACGCAGTATTTT
cdr3_aa: CASSQGIAGTDTQYF
d_call: TRBD2
v_call: TRBV4-3
clone_size: -
j_call: TRBJ2-3

cdr3_nt: TGTGCCAGCGGGTTAACAGCTTACGAGCAGTACTTC
cdr3_aa: CASGLTAYEQYF
d_call: -
v_call: TRBV28
clone_size: once
j_call: TRBJ2-7

cdr3_nt: TGTGCCAGCAGCGGGACAGGAGAAAACATTCAGTACTTC
cdr3_aa: CASSGTGENIQYF
d_call: TRBD1
v_call: TRBV7-9
clone_size: -
j_call: TRBJ2-4

cdr3_nt: TGTGCCAGCAGTCCCCGCACATACACAGATACGCAGTATTTT
cdr3_aa: CASSPRTYTDTQYF
d_call: -
v_call: TRBV28
clone_size: -
j_call: TRBJ2-3

cdr3_nt: TGTGCCAGCAGCCAATATTCCCCGGTAACGCAGTATTTT
cdr3_aa: CASSQYSPVTQYF
d_call: -
v_call: TRBV4-2
clone_size: -
j_call: TRBJ2-3